The sample holds one count of the clone carrying this TCR beta chain. Its target is unknown. Sequencing relied on a cDNA template that was reverse transcribed from extracted RNA. The table came from immunoSEQ multiplex PCR; TCRdb's copy has only in-frame clones and leaves some out. The sample has around 270,000 clones, roughly 50% seen once. This specimen belongs to a study of CD8+ T cells in alopecia areata. Overall study context: The authors scored treated patients' severity by affected scalp percentage. Study observations and caveats: Many expanded lesional clones remained in scalp and blood on tofacitinib.

Indicated treatment: oral pan-JAK inhibitor, 5-10 mg twice daily. Trimming took off 4 bases at V and 3 bases at J, with 11 bases between the two ends. Germline V CDR1 and CDR2: GTSNPN, SVGIG (reference sequence). The CDR3 contains 13 residues. This chain connects TRBV30 to TRBJ2-3; D is undetermined. The receptor's source is a human donor with alopecia areata. The input for sequencing was CD4+ T cells sorted from blood, taken at week 24, from a patient treated with tofacitinib. CDR3 bases: TGTGCCTGGAATCCTCTTGAGACAGATACGCAGTATTTT. It encodes CAWNPLETDTQYF.